The sequence of this TCR beta chain was determined in a study of OX40 agonist ivuxolimab in advanced cancers. Study-level information: Patients were dosed with the agonistic anti-OX40 (CD134) antibody ivuxolimab. Prior checkpoint blockade (anti-PD-1, anti-PD-L1 or anti-CTLA-4) was permitted; under 50% had it. A partial response was reached by three patients: one with hepatocellular carcinoma and two with cutaneous melanoma.

The germline V and J ends were trimmed by 0 bases and 2 bases, with 11 bases remaining between them. This CDR3 is built from 15 residues. Germline V gives CDR1 GTSNPN, CDR2 SVGIG (reference sequence). Method: immunoSEQ multiplex PCR; TCRdb's copy keeps in-frame clones and lacks some. The data show tens of thousands of clones, roughly nine tenths seen once. The chain has TRBV30 and TRBJ1-5, with D possibly matching TRBD1 (5 bases). This TCR came from an adult with an advanced solid tumor such as melanoma, head and neck, liver or kidney cancer. This material consisted of CD4+ or CD8+ T cells sorted from blood, taken in a trial of the OX40 agonist ivuxolimab. The CDR3 loop reads CAWSVTGGGNQPQHF. The CDR3 bases are TGTGCCTGGAGTGTAACGGGGGGAGGCAATCAGCCCCAGCATTTT. Combining the CDR3 with reference TRBV30 and TRBJ1-5 gives the whole variable domain SQTIHQWPATLVQPVGSPLSLECTVEGTSNPNLYWYRQAAGRGLQLLFYSVGIGQISSEVPQNLSASRPQDRQFILSSKKLLLSDSGFYLCAWSVTGGGNQPQHFGDGTRLSIL.